These 15 T cell receptor beta chains originate from one sample sequenced in a study of T cell responses to AZD1222 COVID-19 vaccine. This table comes from immunoSEQ multiplex PCR, and its TCRdb copy is limited to in-frame clones, with some not included. The sample carries fewer than 150,000 clones, roughly 80% recorded once. The source was peripheral blood, collected on day 0 of AZD1222 vaccination. These receptors were obtained from an adult in good health.

This clone has just one count. The V gene is TRBV19, the J gene TRBJ2-4; no clear D gene. Trimming left V 2 bases short and J 3 bases short, with 8 bases between. The germline V gene has CDR1 LNHDA and CDR2 SQIVND (reference sequence). This CDR3 has 14 residues. The CDR3 here is CASSIRVGKNIQYF. The CDR3 region has the DNA TGTGCCAGTAGTATAAGGGTTGGCAAAAACATTCAGTACTTC.

The chain carries TRBV19 and TRBJ1-5; a possible D gene is TRBD1 (6 bases). This CDR3 is built from 13 residues. The ends were cut back, 11 bases at V and 6 bases at J, with 17 bases in the middle. Germline lookup yields CDR1 LNHDA and CDR2 SQIVND (reference sequence). DNA of the CDR3: TGTGCCGTGGGGAGGGGGTTGGGTCAGCCCCAGCATTTT. It translates to CAVGRGLGQPQHF.

V gene TRBV7-8 combines with J gene TRBJ1-2, with 9 positions matching TRBD1. After removal of 5 bases from V and 3 bases from J, the junction contained 10 bases not matched to a gene. The V gene's germline CDR1 is SGHVS and CDR2 FQNEAQ. The CDR3 is 16 residues long. The CDR3 spells CASSTSYRGPHYGYTF. The DNA for the CDR3 is TGTGCCAGCAGCACTTCATACAGGGGGCCGCACTATGGCTACACCTTC.

V and J are TRBV2 and TRBJ2-7, with 7 bases identical to TRBD1. V lost 8 bases, J lost 6 bases, and 13 bases stayed unmatched. Germline lookup yields CDR1 SNHLY and CDR2 FYNNEI. The CDR3 covers 14 residues. CDR3 sequence (DNA): TGTGCCAGCTGCCAGCAGGGGGTAGATGGCGAGCAGTACTTC. Translated: CASCQQGVDGEQYF.

For the CDR3, the DNA is TGTGCCTGGAGTGGGGGGGTTGGGGGCAATCAGCCCCAGCATTTT. Amino acid sequence: CAWSGGVGGNQPQHF. The chain couples TRBV30 to TRBJ1-5, with D perhaps matching TRBD1 (5 bases). CDR1 GTSNPN and CDR2 SVGIG come from the germline V gene (reference sequence). V lost 1 base, J lost 2 bases, and 12 bases lay in between. There are 15 residues in the CDR3.

This chain links TRBV28 with TRBJ1-2, with 10 bases lining up with TRBD1. The J segment lost 4 bases and the V segment lost 5 bases, leaving 10 bases of the junction unmatched. The CDR3 sequence is 16 residues long. Germline CDR1 reads MDHEN; CDR2 reads SYDVKM. This CDR3 is CASSPSGTGVVYGYTF. CDR3 DNA: TGTGCCAGCAGTCCCTCCGGGACAGGGGTTGTCTATGGCTACACCTTC.

The J gene is TRBJ1-5, the V gene TRBV19, with a possible D match to TRBD1 (6 bases). The CDR3 is made up of 15 amino acids. V was cut by 7 bases and J by 5 bases, with 18 bases left in between. Germline-derived CDR1 and CDR2 are LNHDA and SQIVND (reference sequence). The CDR3 nucleotides are TGTGCCAGTACCGAGTGGGGGCAGGGCCATCAGCCCCAGCATTTT. This codes for CASTEWGQGHQPQHF.

The V call is TRBV5-4, the J call TRBJ1-1; D not certain. Germline assignment: CDR1 SGHNT and CDR2 YYREEE (reference sequence). V lost 4 bases, J lost 0 bases, and 13 bases lay in between. The CDR3 contains 15 residues. The CDR3 reads CASSPRAIMNTEAFF. CDR3 nucleotide sequence: TGTGCCAGCAGCCCAAGGGCGATAATGAACACTGAAGCTTTCTTT.

The chain has TRBV5-1 and TRBJ1-3; possible D gene TRBD1, 6 bases. Germline assignment: CDR1 SGHRS and CDR2 YFSETQ. There are 15 residues in the CDR3. V was clipped by 2 bases and J by 3 bases, with 12 bases between them. CDR3 residues: CASSFGRGGGNTIYF. In DNA form, the CDR3 reads TGCGCCAGCAGCTTTGGCAGGGGAGGTGGAAACACCATATATTTT.

In regard to this clone: An end of the junction differs from the germline gene, which may be a read error. The chain recombines TRBV4-1 with TRBJ1-1; D remains unclear. This CDR3 is built from 11 residues. Germline V gene lookup returns CDR1 MGHRA and CDR2 YSYEKL. In DNA, the CDR3 is TGCGCCAGCAGTCGAGACGGTCCCTCTCAGTTT. Translated: CASSRDGPSQF.

The chain combines TRBV19 with TRBJ2-1; TRBD1 matches 8 bases. The CDR3 is made up of 15 amino acids. Germline CDR1 reads LNHDA; CDR2 reads SQIVND (reference sequence). J was trimmed by 5 bases and V by 0 bases; bases with no gene match: 3. CDR3 amino acids: CASSIEDRENNEQFF. Here the CDR3 DNA reads TGTGCCAGTAGTATAGAGGACAGGGAAAACAATGAGCAGTTCTTC.

This rearrangement joins TRBV7-2 to TRBJ1-1; perhaps TRBD1 as D (5 bases). V was shortened by 6 bases and J by 4 bases, with 21 bases between the two germline ends. The germline CDR1 and CDR2 sequences are SGHTA and FQGNSA. The CDR3 is 16 amino acids. Written as DNA, the CDR3 is TGTGCCAGCAGTTCGGAGACTCGGGGCTTTGGCACTGAAGCTTTCTTT. Translated, it gives CASSSETRGFGTEAFF.

As DNA, the CDR3 is TGCGCCAGCAGCTTGAGCGGGACAGAATTTAACACTGAAGCTTTCTTT. This codes for CASSLSGTEFNTEAFF. This chain joins TRBV5-1 and TRBJ1-1; 7 bases agree with TRBD1. The CDR3 loop spans 16 amino acids. J was trimmed by 2 bases and V by 1 base; bases with no gene match: 8. In germline, CDR1 is SGHRS, CDR2 YFSETQ.

The chain joins TRBV3-1 (or the pseudogene TRBV3-2) to TRBJ1-5; D may be TRBD1 (5 bases). The CDR3 spans 15 residues. Germline V CDR1 and CDR2: LGHDT, YNNKEL (reference sequence). V was shortened by 1 base and J by 0 bases, with 7 bases between the two germline ends. In DNA form, the CDR3 reads TGTGCCAGCAGCCAAGGGGGGGATAGCAATCAGCCCCAGCATTTT. Amino acids: CASSQGGDSNQPQHF.

The rearrangement joins TRBV19 to TRBJ1-5; possible D gene TRBD1, 6 bases. Germline V lookup: CDR1 LNHDA, CDR2 SQIVND (reference sequence). This CDR3 is 15 amino acids long. V dropped 7 bases and J dropped 2 bases, with 15 bases sitting between them. DNA of the CDR3: TGTGCCAGTAAATCTAAGGGGGAAGGCAATCAGCCCCAGCATTTT. Its translation: CASKSKGEGNQPQHF. The whole variable domain, remainder taken from reference TRBV19 and TRBJ1-5, is DGGITQSPKYLFRKEGQNVTLSCEQNLNHDAMYWYRQDPGQGLRLIYYSQIVNDFQKGDIAEGYSVSREKKESFPLTVTSAQKNPTAFYLCASKSKGEGNQPQHFGDGTRLSIL.